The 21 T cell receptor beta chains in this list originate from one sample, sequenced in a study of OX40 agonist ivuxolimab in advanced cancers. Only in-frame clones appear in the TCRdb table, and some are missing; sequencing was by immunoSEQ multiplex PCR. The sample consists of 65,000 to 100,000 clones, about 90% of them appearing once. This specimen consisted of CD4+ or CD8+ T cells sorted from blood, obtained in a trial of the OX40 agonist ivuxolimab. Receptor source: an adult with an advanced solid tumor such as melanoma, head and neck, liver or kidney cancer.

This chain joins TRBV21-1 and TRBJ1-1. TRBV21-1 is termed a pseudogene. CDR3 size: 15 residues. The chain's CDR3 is CASIPGTGLNTEAFF. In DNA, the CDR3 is TGTGCCAGCATCCCCGGGACGGGTTTAAACACTGAAGCTTTCTTT.

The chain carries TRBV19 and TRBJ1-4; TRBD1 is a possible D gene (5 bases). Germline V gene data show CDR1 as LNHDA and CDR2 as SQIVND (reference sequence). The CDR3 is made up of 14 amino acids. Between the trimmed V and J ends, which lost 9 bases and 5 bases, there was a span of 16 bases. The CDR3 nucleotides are TGTGCCAGCCAGGGTTTCGGAACCAATGAAAAACTGTTTTTT. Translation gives CASQGFGTNEKLFF.

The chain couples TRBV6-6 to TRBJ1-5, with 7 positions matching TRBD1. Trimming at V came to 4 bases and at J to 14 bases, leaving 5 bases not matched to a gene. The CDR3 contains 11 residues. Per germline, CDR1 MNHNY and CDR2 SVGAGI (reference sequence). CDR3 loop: CASSSDREKHF. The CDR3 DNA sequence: TGTGCCAGCAGTTCCGACAGGGAAAAGCATTTT.

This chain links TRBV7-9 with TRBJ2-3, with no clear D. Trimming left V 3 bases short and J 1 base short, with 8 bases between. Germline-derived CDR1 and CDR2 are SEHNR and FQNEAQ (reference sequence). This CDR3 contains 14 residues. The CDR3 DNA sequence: TGTGCCAGCAGCTTGGGCAGCCGCACAGATACGCAGTATTTT. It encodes CASSLGSRTDTQYF.

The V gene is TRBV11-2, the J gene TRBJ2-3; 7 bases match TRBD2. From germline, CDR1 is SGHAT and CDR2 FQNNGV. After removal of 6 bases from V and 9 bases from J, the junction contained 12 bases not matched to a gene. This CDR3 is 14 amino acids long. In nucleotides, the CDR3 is TGTGCCAGCAGGCGGGGGTTAGACACTTCAACGCAGTATTTT. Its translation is CASRRGLDTSTQYF.

The CDR3 loop is CASSPQTRPQYNEQFF. The CDR3 bases are TGTGCCAGCAGCCCTCAAACACGACCACAGTACAATGAGCAGTTCTTC. The V call is TRBV5-6, the J call TRBJ2-1, with D hard to call. The V and J ends lost 4 bases and 4 bases respectively, with 18 bases between them. The CDR3 covers 16 residues. CDR1 and CDR2 from the germline V gene are SGHDT and YYEEEE.

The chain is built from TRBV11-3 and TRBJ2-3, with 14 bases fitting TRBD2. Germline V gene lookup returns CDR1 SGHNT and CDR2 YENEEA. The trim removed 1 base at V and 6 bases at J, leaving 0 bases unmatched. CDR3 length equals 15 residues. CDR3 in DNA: TGTGCCAGCAGCTTAGGACTAGCGGGGGGGGATACGCAGTATTTT. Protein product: CASSLGLAGGDTQYF.

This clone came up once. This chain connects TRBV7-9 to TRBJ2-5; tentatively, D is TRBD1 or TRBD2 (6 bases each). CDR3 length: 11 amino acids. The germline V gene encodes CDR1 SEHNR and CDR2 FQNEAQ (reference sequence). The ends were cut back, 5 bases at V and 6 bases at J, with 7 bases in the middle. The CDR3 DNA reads TGTGCCAGCAGCGGGGGGCAGACCCAGTACTTC. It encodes CASSGGQTQYF.

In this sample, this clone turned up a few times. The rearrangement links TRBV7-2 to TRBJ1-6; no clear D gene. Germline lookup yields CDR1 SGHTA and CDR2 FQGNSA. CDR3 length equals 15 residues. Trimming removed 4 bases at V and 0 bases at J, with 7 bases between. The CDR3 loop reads CASSSPSSYNSPLHF. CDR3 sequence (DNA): TGTGCCAGCAGCTCACCGAGCTCCTATAATTCACCCCTCCACTTT.

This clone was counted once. Written as DNA, the CDR3 is TGTGCCAGCAGCCCCGGGAGGGGCCCGGGATTGGTCTACGAGCAGTACTTC. As protein: CASSPGRGPGLVYEQYF. The genes are TRBV11-2 and TRBJ2-7; 8 nucleotides agree with TRBD2. The junction had 15 bases not matched to a gene; V was cut back by 5 bases and J by 3 bases. Per germline, CDR1 SGHAT and CDR2 FQNNGV. The CDR3 spans 17 residues.

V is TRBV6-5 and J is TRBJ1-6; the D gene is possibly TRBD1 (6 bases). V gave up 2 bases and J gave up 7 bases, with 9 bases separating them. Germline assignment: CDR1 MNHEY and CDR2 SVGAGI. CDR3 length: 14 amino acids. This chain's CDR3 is CASSYAGGNSPLHF. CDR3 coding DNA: TGTGCCAGCAGTTACGCGGGGGGCAATTCACCCCTCCACTTT.

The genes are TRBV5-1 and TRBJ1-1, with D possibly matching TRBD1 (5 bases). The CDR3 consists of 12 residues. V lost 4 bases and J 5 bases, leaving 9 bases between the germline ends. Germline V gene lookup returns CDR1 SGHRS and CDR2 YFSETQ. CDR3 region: CASSGGLTEAFF. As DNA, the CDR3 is TGCGCCAGCAGCGGGGGATTGACTGAAGCTTTCTTT.

The CDR3 loop reads CSVGRTGANVLTF. The CDR3 DNA follows: TGCAGCGTTGGCAGGACCGGGGCCAACGTCCTGACTTTC. The chain has TRBV29-1 and TRBJ2-6; D is undetermined. V dropped 4 bases and J dropped 4 bases, with 8 bases sitting between them. This CDR3 is built from 13 residues. Looked up from germline, CDR1 is SQVTM and CDR2 is ANQGSEA.

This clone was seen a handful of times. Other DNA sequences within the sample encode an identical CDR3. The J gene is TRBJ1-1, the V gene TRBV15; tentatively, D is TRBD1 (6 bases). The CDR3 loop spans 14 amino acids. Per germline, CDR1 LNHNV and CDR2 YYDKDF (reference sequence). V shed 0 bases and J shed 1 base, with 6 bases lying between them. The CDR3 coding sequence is TGTGCCACCAGCAGAGACAGGGGGAACACTGAAGCTTTCTTT. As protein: CATSRDRGNTEAFF.

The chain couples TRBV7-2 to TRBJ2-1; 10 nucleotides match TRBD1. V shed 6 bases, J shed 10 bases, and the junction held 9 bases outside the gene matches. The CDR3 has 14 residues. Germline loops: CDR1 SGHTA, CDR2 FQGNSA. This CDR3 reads CASSRDRGSEEQFF. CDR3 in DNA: TGTGCCAGCAGTAGGGACAGGGGTTCGGAGGAGCAGTTCTTC.

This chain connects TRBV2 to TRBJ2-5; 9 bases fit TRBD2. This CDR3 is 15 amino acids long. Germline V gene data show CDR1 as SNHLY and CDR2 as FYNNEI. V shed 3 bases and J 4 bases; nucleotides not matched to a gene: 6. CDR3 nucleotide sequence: TGTGCCAGCAGTGATCTAGCGGGGAAGGGAGAGACCCAGTACTTC. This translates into CASSDLAGKGETQYF. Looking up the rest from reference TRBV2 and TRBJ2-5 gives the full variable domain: EPEVTQTPSHQVTQMGQEVILRCVPISNHLYFYWYRQILGQKVEFLVSFYNNEISEKSEIFDDQFSVERPDGSNFTLKIRSTKLEDSAMYFCASSDLAGKGETQYFGPGTRLLVL.

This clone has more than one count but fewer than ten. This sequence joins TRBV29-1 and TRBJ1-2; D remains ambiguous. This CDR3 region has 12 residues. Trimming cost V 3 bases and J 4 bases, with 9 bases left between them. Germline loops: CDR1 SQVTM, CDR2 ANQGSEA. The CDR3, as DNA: TGCAGCGTTGAGTGGGCCGTCTATGGCTACACCTTC. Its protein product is CSVEWAVYGYTF.

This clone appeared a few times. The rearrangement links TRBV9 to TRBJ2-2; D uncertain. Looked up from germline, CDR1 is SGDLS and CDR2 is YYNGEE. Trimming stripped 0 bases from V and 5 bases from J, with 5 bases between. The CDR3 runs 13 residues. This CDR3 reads CASSVASTGELFF. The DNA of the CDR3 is TGTGCCAGCAGCGTAGCCTCGACCGGGGAGCTGTTTTTT.

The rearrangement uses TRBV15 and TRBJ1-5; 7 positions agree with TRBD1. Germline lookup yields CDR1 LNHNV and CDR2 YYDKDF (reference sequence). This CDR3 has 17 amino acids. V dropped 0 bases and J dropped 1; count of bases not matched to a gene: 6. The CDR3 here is CATSREGTARSNQPQHF. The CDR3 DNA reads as TGTGCCACCAGCAGAGAGGGGACAGCTCGAAGCAATCAGCCCCAGCATTTT.

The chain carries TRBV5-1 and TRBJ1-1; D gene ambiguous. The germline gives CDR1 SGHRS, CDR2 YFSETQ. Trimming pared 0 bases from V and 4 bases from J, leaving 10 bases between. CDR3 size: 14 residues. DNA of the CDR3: TGCGCCAGCAGCTTGGCCCCTGGAGGCACTGAAGCTTTCTTT. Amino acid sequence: CASSLAPGGTEAFF.

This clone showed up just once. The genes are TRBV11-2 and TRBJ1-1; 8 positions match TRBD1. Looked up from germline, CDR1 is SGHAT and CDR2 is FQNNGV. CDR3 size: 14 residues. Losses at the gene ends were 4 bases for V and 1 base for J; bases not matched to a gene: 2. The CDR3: CASSSGTGNTEAFF. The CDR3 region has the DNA TGTGCCAGCAGCTCCGGGACAGGGAACACTGAAGCTTTCTTT.